A selection of T cell receptor beta chains follows, all from one sample in a study of STAT5B mutations in CD4+ large granular lymphocyte leukemia. TCRdb's copy holds only in-frame clones and misses some; the assay was immunoSEQ multiplex PCR. The table records some 30,000 clones, around 84% of them present only once. Sequences were obtained from CD4+ T cells from blood buffy coats. These receptors all come from a human donor in good health. Both conserved end residues are part of each CDR3. The D gene is left open where the match is weak. Clone sizes are given selectively: once, few, many, or a class where the clone is expanded.

clone_size	d_call	j_call	v_call	cdr3_nt	cdr3_aa
NA	NA	TRBJ2-3	TRBV19	TGTGCCAGTAGTTCATCGGGGGAAGGAGATACGCAGTATTTT	CASSSSGEGDTQYF
NA	TRBD2	TRBJ2-3	TRBV7-9	TGTGCCAGCAGCAAACTTATTAGCGGGAGCACAGATACGCAGTATTTT	CASSKLISGSTDTQYF
NA	NA	TRBJ1-3	TRBV29-1	TGCAGCGTTGAAGAGGGCAGTTCTGAAAACACCATATATTTT	CSVEEGSSENTIYF
NA	TRBD1	TRBJ2-3	TRBV28	TGTGCCAGCTCCACCGGACAGGGGACAGATACGCAGTATTTT	CASSTGQGTDTQYF
NA	TRBD1	TRBJ1-2	TRBV6-1	TGTGCCAGCAGTGAAGGGGGACAGAGATATGGCTACACCTTC	CASSEGGQRYGYTF
NA	TRBD2	TRBJ2-3	TRBV7-9	TGTGCCAGCAGCCTCGGGCGGGGGGCAGATACGCAGTATTTT	CASSLGRGADTQYF
NA	NA	TRBJ1-5	TRBV4-3	TGCGCCAGCAGCCAAGGCGTCAATCAGCCCCAGCATTTT	CASSQGVNQPQHF
once	NA	TRBJ2-5	TRBV6-1	TGTGCCAGCAAAGGCAACAACAACCAAGAGACCCAGTACTTC	CASKGNNNQETQYF
NA	NA	TRBJ2-1	TRBV7-2	TGTGCCAGCAGCCGTTCACAGGGCCGGGATGAGCAGTTCTTC	CASSRSQGRDEQFF
few	NA	TRBJ2-7	TRBV2	TGTGCCAGCAGTTCTAGGTTGACAGCAGCCTACGAGCAGTACTTC	CASSSRLTAAYEQYF
NA	NA	TRBJ1-3	TRBV30	TGTGCCTGGAGCGACCCCGGGACCTACTCTGGAAACACCATATATTTT	CAWSDPGTYSGNTIYF
NA	NA	TRBJ1-3	TRBV28	TGTGCCAGCAGTTTAGTGTCTGGAAACACCATATATTTT	CASSLVSGNTIYF
NA	NA	TRBJ2-7	TRBV11-1	TGTGCCAGCAGCTTAGGCGAGTTGGTCTCCTACGAGCAGTACTTC	CASSLGELVSYEQYF
NA	TRBD1	TRBJ2-2	TRBV5-3	TGTGCCAGAAGCCGAACAAACCGCGGACAGGCTCGATATCGTCGCACCGGGGAGCTGTTTTTT	CARSRTNRGQARYRRTGELFF
few	TRBD1	TRBJ2-7	TRBV5-4	TGTGCCAGCAGCATTAGTGGACAGGGGAGCTACGAGCAGTACTTC	CASSISGQGSYEQYF
NA	NA	TRBJ2-7	TRBV5-1	TGCGCCAGCAGCGCAGGGTTAACCTACGAGCAGTACTTC	CASSAGLTYEQYF
once	TRBD1	TRBJ2-3	TRBV18	TGTGCCAGCTCATTTGACAGGGGCACTGATACGCAGTATTTT	CASSFDRGTDTQYF
NA	NA	TRBJ1-3	TRBV4-3	TGCGCCAGCAGCCAAGATACGGGATCTGGAAACACCATATATTTT	CASSQDTGSGNTIYF
NA	NA	TRBJ1-3	TRBV7-3	TGTGCCAGCAGAGTTGCGGCAGGCGCTGGAAACACCATATATTTT	CASRVAAGAGNTIYF
NA	NA	TRBJ2-6	TRBV5-5	TGTGCCAGCAGCTCCTCCGGGACGGGTTCCTCTGGGGCCAACGTCCTGACTTTC	CASSSSGTGSSGANVLTF
NA	NA	TRBJ2-3	TRBV5-4	TGTGCCAGCAGCTCGGGGACAACCCTCACAGATACGCAGTATTTT	CASSSGTTLTDTQYF
NA	TRBD2	TRBJ2-5	TRBV7-7	TGTGCCAGCAGCCCGGGAGGGCCGTGGGAGACCCAGTACTTC	CASSPGGPWETQYF
NA	TRBD1	TRBJ2-3	TRBV18	TGTGCCAGCTCCCGTACACAGGGGGCTGGTACAGATACGCAGTATTTT	CASSRTQGAGTDTQYF
NA	NA	TRBJ2-4	TRBV4-1	TGCGCCAGCAGCCAAGGGACCGACAGAGTCAAAAACATTCAGTACTTC	CASSQGTDRVKNIQYF
NA	NA	TRBJ2-7	TRBV18	TGTGCCAGCTCACCCTACACGGACTCCTACGAGCAGTACTTC	CASSPYTDSYEQYF
NA	TRBD1	TRBJ2-3	TRBV5-8	TGTGCCAGCAGCTTGGGGGACAGTAGAGACACAGATACGCAGTATTTT	CASSLGDSRDTDTQYF
NA	NA	TRBJ2-3	TRBV7-9	TGTGCCAGCAGCTCCAACAGGGTGGGCCCAGATACGCAGTATTTT	CASSSNRVGPDTQYF
once	TRBD1	TRBJ2-7	TRBV18	TGTGCCAGCTCCCCCCCGACAGGGGGCGGCGAGCAGTACTTC	CASSPPTGGGEQYF
NA	TRBD2	TRBJ2-3	TRBV2	TGTGCCAGCAGTGAGTTCGGGGCGGGAGGGCGGACAGATACGCAGTATTTT	CASSEFGAGGRTDTQYF
NA	TRBD1	TRBJ2-2	TRBV9	TGTGCCAGCAGCGCGGGACAGGGGGTAACCGGGGAGCTGTTTTTT	CASSAGQGVTGELFF
NA	TRBD2	TRBJ2-3	TRBV7-9	TGTGCCAGCAGCCGAGCGGGGGCCGTGTGGGATACGCAGTATTTT	CASSRAGAVWDTQYF
NA	NA	TRBJ2-7	TRBV11-2	TGTGCCAGCAGCCAGGGGAGACTGTACGAGCAGTACTTC	CASSQGRLYEQYF
NA	NA	TRBJ2-2	TRBV18	TGTGCCAGCTCACCCAATAGCATCGCCGGGGAGCTGTTTTTT	CASSPNSIAGELFF
few	NA	TRBJ2-7	TRBV7-9	TGTGCCAGCAGCTTGACGGACGAGCAGTACTTC	CASSLTDEQYF
few	NA	TRBJ2-2	TRBV4-1	TGCGCCAGCAGCCCCGCGACAGGACCCAACACCGGGGAGCTGTTTTTT	CASSPATGPNTGELFF
NA	NA	TRBJ1-5	TRBV11-2	TGTGCCAGCAGCGGGGGGGGATACGGCAATCAGCCCCAGCATTTT	CASSGGGYGNQPQHF
NA	NA	TRBJ1-2	TRBV5-5	TGTGCCAGCAGCCCGGCTGGGGGGGGAACAAAAAACTATGGCTACACCTTC	CASSPAGGGTKNYGYTF
NA	NA	TRBJ2-3	TRBV29-1	TGCAGCGTTGAAGATCGTATACTAGATACGCAGTATTTT	CSVEDRILDTQYF
few	NA	TRBJ1-2	TRBV28	TGTGCCAGCAGTTTTTGGGGGCGCTTAGTCTATGGCTACACCTTC	CASSFWGRLVYGYTF